These T cell receptor beta chains were read from a single sample in a study of shared clonotypes between healthy human individuals. Libraries were prepared by immunoSEQ multiplex PCR; TCRdb keeps only in-frame clonotypes and omits some of them. Of 650,000 to 800,000 clones listed, roughly nine tenths are singletons. Sequencing was carried out using naive CD8+ T cells sorted from blood. These receptors came from a man between 25 and 39 years old in good health. Each CDR3 is given with its conserved first and last residue.

>TRBV6-6|TRBJ1-2
CASTKAGQGATYGYTF
>TRBV7-6|TRBJ2-7
CASSLELGLAGGFYEQYF
>TRBV15|TRBJ1-1
CATSGGTEVNEEAFF
>TRBV6-1|TRBJ2-7
CASSSGTSGTYEQYF
>TRBV29-1|TRBJ2-1
CSVGLPNLDEQFF
>TRBV9|TRBJ2-7
CASGTGGDSYEQYF
>TRBV2|TRBJ2-7
CASSEFRLADTYEQYF
>TRBV23-1|TRBJ2-1
CASRGSTSCNEQFF
>TRBV5-5|TRBJ1-2
CASSPRTGGSPGYTF
>TRBV11-2|TRBJ1-5
CASSLRLSQPQHF
>TRBV20-1|TRBJ1-1
CSAEWDTEAFF
>TRBV5-1|TRBJ2-7
CASSLWVAGDPSEQYF
>TRBV28|TRBJ2-5
CASSFVQTQYF
>TRBV16|TRBJ2-1
CASSQSGADNEQFF
>TRBV28|TRBJ2-7
CASSFAASGTIGNEQYF
>TRBV5-8|TRBJ2-1
CASSSPGTLNEQFF
>TRBV18|TRBJ2-3
CASSPRDLALSGAQYF
>TRBV28|TRBJ1-3
CASSLLDTIYF
>TRBV29-1|TRBJ2-1
CSVPGVGLSYNEQFF
>TRBV29-1|TRBJ2-7
CSVGSNEQYF
>TRBV28|TRBJ2-1
CASSFTAGYNEQFF
>TRBV5-1|TRBJ1-2
CASSKTAAGNYGYTF
>TRBV2|TRBJ2-1
CALTLYNEQFF
>TRBV7-9|TRBJ2-5
CASSSWGPEDEETQYF
>TRBV9|TRBJ1-2
CASSARDRAVDYGYTF
>TRBV4-3|TRBJ2-7
CASSQDPPTGGGWNEQYF